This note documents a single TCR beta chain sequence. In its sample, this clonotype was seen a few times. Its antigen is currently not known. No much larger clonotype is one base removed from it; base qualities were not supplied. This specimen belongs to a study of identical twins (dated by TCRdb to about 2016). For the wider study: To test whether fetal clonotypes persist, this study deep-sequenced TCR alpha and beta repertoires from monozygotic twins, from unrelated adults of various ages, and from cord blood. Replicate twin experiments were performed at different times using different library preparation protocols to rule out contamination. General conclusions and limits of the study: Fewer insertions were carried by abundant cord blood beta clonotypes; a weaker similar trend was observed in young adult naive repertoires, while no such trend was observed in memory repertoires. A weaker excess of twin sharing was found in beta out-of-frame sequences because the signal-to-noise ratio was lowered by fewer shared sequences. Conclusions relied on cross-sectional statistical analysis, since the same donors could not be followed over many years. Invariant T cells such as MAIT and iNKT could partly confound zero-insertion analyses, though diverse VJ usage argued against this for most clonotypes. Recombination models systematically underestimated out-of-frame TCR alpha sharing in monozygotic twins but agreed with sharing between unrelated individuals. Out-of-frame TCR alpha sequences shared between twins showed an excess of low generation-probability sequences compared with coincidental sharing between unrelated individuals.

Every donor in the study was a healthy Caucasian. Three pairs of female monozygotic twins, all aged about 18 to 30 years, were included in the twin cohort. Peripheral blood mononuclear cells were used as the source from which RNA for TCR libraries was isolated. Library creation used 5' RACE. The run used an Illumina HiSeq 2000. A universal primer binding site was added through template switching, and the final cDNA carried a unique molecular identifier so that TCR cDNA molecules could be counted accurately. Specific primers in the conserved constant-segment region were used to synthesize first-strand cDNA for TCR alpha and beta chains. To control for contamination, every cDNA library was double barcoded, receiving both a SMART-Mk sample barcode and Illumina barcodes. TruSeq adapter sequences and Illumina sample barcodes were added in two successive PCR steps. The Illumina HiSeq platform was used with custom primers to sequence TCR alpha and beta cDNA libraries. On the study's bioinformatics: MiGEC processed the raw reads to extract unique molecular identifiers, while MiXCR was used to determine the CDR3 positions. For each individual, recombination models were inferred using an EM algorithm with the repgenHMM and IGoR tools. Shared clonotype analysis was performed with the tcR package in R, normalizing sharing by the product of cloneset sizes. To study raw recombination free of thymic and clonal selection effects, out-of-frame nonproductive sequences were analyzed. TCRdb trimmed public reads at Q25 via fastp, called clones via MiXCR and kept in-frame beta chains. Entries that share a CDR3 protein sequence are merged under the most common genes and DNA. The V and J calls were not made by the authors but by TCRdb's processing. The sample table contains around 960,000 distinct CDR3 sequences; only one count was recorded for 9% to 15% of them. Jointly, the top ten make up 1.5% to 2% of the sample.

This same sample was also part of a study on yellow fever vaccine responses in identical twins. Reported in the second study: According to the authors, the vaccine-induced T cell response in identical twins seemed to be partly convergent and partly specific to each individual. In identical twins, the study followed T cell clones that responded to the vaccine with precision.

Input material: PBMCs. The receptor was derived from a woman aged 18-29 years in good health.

The CDR3 is CASSQDRLAGVNTGELFF. At the DNA level, the sequence is TGTGCCAGCAGCCAAGATAGGCTAGCGGGAGTGAACACCGGGGAGCTGTTTTTT. The rearranged segments are TRBV3-1 and TRBJ2-2; TRBD2 matches 10 bases in the middle. The CDR3 contains 18 residues, cysteine and phenylalanine counted. The CDR3 DNA has 54 bases and is translated from base 1. The CDR1 and CDR2 encoded by the germline V gene (reference sequence) are LGHDT and YNNKEL. V has 0 bases trimmed and J has 1 base trimmed; junction bases matching no gene number 5.